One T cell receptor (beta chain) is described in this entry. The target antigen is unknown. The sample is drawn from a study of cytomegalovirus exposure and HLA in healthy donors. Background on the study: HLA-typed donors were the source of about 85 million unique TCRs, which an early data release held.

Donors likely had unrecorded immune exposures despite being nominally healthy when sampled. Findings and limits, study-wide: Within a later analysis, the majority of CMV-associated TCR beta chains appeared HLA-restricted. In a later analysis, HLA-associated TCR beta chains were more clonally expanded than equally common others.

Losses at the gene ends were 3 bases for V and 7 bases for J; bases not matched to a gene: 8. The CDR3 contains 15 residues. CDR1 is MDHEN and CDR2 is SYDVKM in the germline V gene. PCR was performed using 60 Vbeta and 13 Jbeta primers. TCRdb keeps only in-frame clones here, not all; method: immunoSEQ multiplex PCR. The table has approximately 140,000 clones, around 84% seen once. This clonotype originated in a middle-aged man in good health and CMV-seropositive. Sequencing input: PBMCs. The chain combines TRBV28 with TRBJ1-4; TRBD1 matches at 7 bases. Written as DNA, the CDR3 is TGTGCCAGCAGTTTTCAAGGGGGCGCTGGTGAAAAACTGTTTTTT. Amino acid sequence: CASSFQGGAGEKLFF.